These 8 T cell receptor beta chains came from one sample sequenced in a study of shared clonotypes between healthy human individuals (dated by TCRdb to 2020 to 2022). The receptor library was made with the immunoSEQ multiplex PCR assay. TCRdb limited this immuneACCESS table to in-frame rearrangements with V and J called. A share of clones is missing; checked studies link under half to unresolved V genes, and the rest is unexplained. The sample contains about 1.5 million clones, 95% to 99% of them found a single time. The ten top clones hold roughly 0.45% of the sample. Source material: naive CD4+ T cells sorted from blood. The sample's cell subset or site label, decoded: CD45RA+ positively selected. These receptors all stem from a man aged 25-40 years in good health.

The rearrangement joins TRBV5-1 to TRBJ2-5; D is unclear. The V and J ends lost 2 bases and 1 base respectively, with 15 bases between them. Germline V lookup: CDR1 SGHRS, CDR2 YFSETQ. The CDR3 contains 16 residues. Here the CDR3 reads CASSFDSRVSQETQYF. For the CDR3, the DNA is TGCGCCAGCAGCTTCGATAGTCGTGTCAGCCAAGAGACCCAGTACTTC.

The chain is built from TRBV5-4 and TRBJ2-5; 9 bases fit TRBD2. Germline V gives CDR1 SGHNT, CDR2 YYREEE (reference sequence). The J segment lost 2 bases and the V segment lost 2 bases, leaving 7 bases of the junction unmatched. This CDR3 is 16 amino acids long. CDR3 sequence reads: CASSLGGLATQETQYF. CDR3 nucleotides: TGTGCCAGCAGCTTAGGAGGACTAGCGACACAAGAGACCCAGTACTTC.

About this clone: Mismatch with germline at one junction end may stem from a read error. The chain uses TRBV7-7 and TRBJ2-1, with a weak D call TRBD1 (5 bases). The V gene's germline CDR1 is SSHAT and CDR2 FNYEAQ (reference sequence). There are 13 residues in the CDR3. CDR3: CASSSRARNEQFF. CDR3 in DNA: TGTGCTAGCAGTTCCAGGGCTAGGAATGAGCAGTTCTTC.

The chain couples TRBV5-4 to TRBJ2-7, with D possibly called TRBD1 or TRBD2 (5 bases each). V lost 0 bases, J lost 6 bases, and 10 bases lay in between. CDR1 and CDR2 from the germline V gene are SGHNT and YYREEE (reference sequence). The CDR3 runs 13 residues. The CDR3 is CASSLVGGSEQYF. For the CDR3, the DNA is TGTGCCAGCAGCTTGGTTGGGGGTAGCGAGCAGTACTTC.

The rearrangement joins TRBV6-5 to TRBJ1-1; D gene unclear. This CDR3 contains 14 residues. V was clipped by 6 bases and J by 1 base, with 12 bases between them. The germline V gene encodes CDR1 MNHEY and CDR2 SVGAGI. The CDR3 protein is CASRPAAGNTEAFF. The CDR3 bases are TGTGCCAGCAGGCCCGCTGCCGGGAACACTGAAGCTTTCTTT.

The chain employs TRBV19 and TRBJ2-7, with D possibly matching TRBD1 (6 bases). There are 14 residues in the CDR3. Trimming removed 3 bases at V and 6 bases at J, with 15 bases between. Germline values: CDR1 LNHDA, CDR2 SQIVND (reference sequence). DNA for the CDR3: TGTGCCAGTAGTATCAGGGACAATCTACGCGAGCAGTACTTC. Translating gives CASSIRDNLREQYF.

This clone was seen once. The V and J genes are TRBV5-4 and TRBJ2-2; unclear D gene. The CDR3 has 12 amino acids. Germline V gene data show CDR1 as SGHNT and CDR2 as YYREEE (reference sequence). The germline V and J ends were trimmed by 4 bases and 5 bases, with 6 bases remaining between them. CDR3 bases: TGTGCCAGCAGCGGATCAACCGGGGAGCTGTTTTTT. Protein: CASSGSTGELFF.

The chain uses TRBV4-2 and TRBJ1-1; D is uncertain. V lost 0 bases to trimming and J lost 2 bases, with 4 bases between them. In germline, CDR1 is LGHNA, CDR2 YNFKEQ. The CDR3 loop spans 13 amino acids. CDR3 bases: TGTGCCAGCAGCCAAGAGAGAAACACTGAAGCTTTCTTT. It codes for CASSQERNTEAFF.